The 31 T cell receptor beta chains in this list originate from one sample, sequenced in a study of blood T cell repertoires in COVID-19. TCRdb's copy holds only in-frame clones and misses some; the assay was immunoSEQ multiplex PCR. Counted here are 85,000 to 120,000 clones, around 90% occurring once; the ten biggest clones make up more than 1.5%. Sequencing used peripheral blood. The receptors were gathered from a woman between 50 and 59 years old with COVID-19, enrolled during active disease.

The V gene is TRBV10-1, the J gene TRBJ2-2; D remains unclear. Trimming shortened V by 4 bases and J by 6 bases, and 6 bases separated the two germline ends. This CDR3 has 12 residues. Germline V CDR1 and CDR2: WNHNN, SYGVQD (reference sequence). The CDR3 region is CASSVLSGELFF. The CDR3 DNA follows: TGCGCCAGCAGTGTCCTGTCCGGGGAGCTGTTTTTT.

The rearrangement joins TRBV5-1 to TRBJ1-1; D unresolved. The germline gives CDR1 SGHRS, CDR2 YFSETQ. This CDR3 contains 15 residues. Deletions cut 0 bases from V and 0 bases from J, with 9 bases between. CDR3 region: CASSLVGSLNTEAFF. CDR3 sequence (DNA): TGCGCCAGCAGCTTGGTTGGCAGTCTGAACACTGAAGCTTTCTTT.

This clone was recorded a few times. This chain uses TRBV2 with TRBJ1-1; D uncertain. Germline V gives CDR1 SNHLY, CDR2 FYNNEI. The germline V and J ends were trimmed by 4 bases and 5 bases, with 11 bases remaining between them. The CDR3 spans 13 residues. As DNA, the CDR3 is TGTGCCAGCAGTGTCCGGCGAGGGACTGAAGCTTTCTTT. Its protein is CASSVRRGTEAFF.

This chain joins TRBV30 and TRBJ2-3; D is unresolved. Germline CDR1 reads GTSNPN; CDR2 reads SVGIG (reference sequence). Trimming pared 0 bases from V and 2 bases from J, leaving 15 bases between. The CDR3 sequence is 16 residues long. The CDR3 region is CAWSVPISYFTDTQYF. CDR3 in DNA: TGTGCCTGGAGTGTTCCGATTTCCTATTTCACAGATACGCAGTATTTT. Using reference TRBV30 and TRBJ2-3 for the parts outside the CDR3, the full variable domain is SQTIHQWPATLVQPVGSPLSLECTVEGTSNPNLYWYRQAAGRGLQLLFYSVGIGQISSEVPQNLSASRPQDRQFILSSKKLLLSDSGFYLCAWSVPISYFTDTQYFGPGTRLTVL.

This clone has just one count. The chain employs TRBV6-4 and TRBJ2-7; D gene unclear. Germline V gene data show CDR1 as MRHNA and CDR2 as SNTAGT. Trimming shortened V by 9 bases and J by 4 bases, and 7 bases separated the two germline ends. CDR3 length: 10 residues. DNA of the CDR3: TGTGCCAGATACAATTACGAGCAGTACGTC. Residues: CARYNYEQYV.

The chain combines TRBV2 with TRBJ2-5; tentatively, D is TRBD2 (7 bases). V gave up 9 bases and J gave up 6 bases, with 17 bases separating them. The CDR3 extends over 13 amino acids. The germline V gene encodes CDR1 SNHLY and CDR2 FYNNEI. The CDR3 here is CASFNEGGKTQYF. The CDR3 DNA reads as TGTGCCAGTTTCAACGAGGGGGGGAAGACCCAGTACTTC. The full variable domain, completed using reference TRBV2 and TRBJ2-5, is EPEVTQTPSHQVTQMGQEVILRCVPISNHLYFYWYRQILGQKVEFLVSFYNNEISEKSEIFDDQFSVERPDGSNFTLKIRSTKLEDSAMYFCASFNEGGKTQYFGPGTRLLVL.

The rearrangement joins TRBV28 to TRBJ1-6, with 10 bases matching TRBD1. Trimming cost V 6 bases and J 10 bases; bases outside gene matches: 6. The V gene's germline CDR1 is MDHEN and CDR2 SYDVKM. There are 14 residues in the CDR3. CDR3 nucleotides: TGTGCCAGCAGCTGGGGACAGGGGTCCTCACCCCTCCACTTT. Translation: CASSWGQGSSPLHF.

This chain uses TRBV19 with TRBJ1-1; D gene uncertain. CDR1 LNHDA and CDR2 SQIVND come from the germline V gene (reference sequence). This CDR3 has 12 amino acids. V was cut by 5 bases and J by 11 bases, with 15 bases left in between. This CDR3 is CASSSILSVAFF. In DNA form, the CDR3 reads TGTGCCAGTAGTTCAATCTTATCGGTGGCTTTCTTT.

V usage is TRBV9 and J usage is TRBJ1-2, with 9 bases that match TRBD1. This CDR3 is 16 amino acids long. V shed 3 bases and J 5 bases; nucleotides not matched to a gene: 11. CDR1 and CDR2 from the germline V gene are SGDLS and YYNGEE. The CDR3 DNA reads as TGTGCCAGCAGCGCGGCTGGGACAGGGTTTGGGTATGGCTACACCTTC. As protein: CASSAAGTGFGYGYTF.

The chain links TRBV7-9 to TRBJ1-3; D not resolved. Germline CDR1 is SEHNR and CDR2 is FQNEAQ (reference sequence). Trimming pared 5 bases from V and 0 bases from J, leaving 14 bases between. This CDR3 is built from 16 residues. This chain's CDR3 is CASSALRLPSGNTIYF. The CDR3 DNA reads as TGTGCCAGCAGCGCCCTAAGACTACCCTCTGGAAACACCATATATTTT.

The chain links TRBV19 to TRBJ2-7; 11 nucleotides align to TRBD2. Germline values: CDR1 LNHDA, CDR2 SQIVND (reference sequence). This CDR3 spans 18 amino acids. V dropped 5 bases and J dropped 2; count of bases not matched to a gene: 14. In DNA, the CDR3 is TGTGCCAGTAGTCCCCGCACTAGCGGGGGTTTCTTTCCCTACGAGCAGTACTTC. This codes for CASSPRTSGGFFPYEQYF. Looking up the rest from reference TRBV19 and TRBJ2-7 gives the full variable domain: DGGITQSPKYLFRKEGQNVTLSCEQNLNHDAMYWYRQDPGQGLRLIYYSQIVNDFQKGDIAEGYSVSREKKESFPLTVTSAQKNPTAFYLCASSPRTSGGFFPYEQYFGPGTRLTVT.

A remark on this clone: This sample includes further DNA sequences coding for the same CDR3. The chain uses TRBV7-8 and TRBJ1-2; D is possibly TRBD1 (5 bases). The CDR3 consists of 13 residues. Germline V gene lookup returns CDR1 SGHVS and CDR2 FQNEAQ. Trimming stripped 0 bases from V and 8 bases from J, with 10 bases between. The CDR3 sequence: CASSLARGGGYTF. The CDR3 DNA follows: TGTGCCAGCAGCTTAGCGCGGGGGGGAGGCTACACCTTC.

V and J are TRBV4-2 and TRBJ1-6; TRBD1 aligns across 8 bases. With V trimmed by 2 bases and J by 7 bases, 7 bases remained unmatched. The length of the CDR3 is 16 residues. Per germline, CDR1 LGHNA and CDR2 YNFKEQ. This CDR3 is CASSQPGQGVNSPLHF. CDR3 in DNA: TGTGCCAGCAGCCAACCAGGACAGGGAGTGAATTCACCCCTCCACTTT.

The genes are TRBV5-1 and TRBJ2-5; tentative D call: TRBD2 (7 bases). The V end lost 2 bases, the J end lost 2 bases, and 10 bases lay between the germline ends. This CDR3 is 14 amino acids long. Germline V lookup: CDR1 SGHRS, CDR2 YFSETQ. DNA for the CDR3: TGCGCCAGCAGCTTAGAGGGGGGGCAAGAGACCCAGTACTTC. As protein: CASSLEGGQETQYF.

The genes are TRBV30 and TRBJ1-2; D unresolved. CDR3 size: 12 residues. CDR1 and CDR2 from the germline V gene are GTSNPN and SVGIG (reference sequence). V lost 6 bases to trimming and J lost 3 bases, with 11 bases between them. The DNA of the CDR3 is TGTGCCTGTCTTAAGGGAGACTATGGCTACACCTTC. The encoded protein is CACLKGDYGYTF.

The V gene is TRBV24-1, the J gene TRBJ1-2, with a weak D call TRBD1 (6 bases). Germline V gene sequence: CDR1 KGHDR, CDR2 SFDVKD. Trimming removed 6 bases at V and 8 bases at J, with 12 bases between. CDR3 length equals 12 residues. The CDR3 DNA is TGTGCCACCAGTTCCAAGGGGGTAGGCTACACCTTC. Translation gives CATSSKGVGYTF.

In nucleotides, the CDR3 is TGTGCCGTACCAACTAGCAACGAGCAGTACGTC. Its translation is CAVPTSNEQYV. The chain links TRBV6-5 to TRBJ2-7, with TRBD2 as a possible D gene (6 bases). The CDR3 is 11 residues long. Germline assignment: CDR1 MNHEY and CDR2 SVGAGI. The V end lost 11 bases, the J end lost 5 bases, and 13 bases lay between the germline ends.

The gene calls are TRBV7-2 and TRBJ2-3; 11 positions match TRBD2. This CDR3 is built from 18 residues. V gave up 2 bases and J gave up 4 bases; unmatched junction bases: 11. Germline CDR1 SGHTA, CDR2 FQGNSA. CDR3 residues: CASSLRETSGGVADTQYF. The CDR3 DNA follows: TGTGCCAGCAGCTTAAGGGAAACTAGCGGGGGTGTGGCAGATACGCAGTATTTT.

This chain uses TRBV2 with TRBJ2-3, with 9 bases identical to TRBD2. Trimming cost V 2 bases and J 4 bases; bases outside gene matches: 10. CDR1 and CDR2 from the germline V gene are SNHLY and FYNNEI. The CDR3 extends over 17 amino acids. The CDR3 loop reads CASSELGGGALADTQYF. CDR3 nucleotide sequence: TGTGCCAGCAGTGAACTGGGCGGGGGGGCCCTCGCAGATACGCAGTATTTT.

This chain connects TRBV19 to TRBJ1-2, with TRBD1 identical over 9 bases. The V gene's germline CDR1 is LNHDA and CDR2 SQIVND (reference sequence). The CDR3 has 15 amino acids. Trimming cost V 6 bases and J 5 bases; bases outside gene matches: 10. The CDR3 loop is CASRDGQGIWYGYTF. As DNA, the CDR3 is TGTGCCAGTAGGGATGGACAGGGGATCTGGTATGGCTACACCTTC.

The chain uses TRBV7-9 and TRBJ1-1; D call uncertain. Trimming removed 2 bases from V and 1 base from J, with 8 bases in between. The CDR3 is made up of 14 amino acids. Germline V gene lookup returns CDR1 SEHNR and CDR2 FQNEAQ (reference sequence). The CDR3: CASSLFSGNTEAFF. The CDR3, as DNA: TGTGCCAGCAGCTTATTTTCCGGGAACACTGAAGCTTTCTTT.

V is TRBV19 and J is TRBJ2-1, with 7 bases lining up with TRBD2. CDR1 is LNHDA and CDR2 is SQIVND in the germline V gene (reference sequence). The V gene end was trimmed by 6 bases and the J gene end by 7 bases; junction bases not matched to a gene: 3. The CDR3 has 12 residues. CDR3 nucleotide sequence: TGTGCCAGTAGCGGGGGGTGGAATGAGCAGTTCTTC. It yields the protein CASSGGWNEQFF. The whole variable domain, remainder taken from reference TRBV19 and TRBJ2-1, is DGGITQSPKYLFRKEGQNVTLSCEQNLNHDAMYWYRQDPGQGLRLIYYSQIVNDFQKGDIAEGYSVSREKKESFPLTVTSAQKNPTAFYLCASSGGWNEQFFGPGTRLTVL.

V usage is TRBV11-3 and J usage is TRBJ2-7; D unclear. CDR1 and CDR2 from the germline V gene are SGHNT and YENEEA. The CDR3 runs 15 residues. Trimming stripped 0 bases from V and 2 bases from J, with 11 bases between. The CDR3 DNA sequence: TGTGCCAGCAGCTTAGAGACATCGTTTACCTACGAGCAGTACTTC. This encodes CASSLETSFTYEQYF. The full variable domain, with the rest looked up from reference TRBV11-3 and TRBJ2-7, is EAGVVQSPRYKIIEKKQPVAFWCNPISGHNTLYWYLQNLGQGPELLIRYENEEAVDDSQLPKDRFSAERLKGVDSTLKIQPAELGDSAVYLCASSLETSFTYEQYFGPGTRLTVT.

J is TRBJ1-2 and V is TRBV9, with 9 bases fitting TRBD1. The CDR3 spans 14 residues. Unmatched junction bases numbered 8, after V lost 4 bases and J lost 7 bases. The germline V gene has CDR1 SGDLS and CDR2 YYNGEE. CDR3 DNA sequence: TGTGCCAGCAGCCCCGGGACAGGGCTAGGTGGCTACACCTTC. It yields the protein CASSPGTGLGGYTF. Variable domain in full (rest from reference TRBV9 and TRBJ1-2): DSGVTQTPKHLITATGQRVTLRCSPRSGDLSVYWYQQSLDQGLQFLIQYYNGEERAKGNILERFSAQQFPDLHSELNLSSLELGDSALYFCASSPGTGLGGYTFGSGTRLTVV.

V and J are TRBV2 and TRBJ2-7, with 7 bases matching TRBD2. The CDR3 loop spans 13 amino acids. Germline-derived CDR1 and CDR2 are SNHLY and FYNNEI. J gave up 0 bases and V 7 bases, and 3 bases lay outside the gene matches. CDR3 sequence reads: CASMGGTSYEQYF. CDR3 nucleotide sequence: TGTGCCAGCATGGGGGGGACCTCCTACGAGCAGTACTTC.

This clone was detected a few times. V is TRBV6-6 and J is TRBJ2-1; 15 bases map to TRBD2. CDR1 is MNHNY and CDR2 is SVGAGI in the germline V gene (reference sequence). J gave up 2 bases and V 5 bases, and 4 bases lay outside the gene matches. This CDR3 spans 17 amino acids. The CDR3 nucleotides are TGTGCCAGCAGTCTGGGACTAGCGGGGGGCGCCTACAATGAGCAGTTCTTC. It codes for CASSLGLAGGAYNEQFF.

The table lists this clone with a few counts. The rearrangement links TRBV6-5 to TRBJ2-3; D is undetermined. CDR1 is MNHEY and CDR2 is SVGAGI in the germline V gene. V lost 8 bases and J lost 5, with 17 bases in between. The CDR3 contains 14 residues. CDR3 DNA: TGTGCCAGCTCGACGAGGTGGTTTGAAGATACGCAGTATTTT. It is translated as CASSTRWFEDTQYF.

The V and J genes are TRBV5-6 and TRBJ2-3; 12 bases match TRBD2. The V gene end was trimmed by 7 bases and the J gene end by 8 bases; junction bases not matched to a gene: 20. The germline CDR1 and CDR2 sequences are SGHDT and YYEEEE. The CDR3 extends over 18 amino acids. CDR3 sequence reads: CASGLGVRLAGGPSTQYF. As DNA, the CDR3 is TGTGCCAGCGGGCTGGGCGTTCGGCTAGCGGGGGGGCCAAGTACGCAGTATTTT.

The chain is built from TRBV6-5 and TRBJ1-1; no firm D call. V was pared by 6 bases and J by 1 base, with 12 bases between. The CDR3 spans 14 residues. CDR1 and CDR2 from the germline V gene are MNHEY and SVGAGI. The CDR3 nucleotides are TGTGCCAGCAGGTCACCACAAAGGAACACTGAAGCTTTCTTT. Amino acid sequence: CASRSPQRNTEAFF.

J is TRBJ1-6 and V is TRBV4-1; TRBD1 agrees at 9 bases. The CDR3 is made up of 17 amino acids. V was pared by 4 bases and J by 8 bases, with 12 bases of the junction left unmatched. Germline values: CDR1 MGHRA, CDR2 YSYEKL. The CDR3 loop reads CASSLTGTGFEDSPLHF. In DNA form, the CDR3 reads TGCGCCAGCAGCCTCACCGGGACAGGGTTTGAAGATTCACCCCTCCACTTT.

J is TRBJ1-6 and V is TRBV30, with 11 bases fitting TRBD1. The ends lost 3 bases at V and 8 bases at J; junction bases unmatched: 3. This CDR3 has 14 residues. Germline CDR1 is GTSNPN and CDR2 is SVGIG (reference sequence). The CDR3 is CAWRRDRGDSPLHF. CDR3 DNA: TGTGCCTGGAGAAGGGACAGGGGGGATTCACCCCTCCACTTT.